These 25 T cell receptor beta chains share one sample of origin, sequenced in a study of blood T cell repertoires in COVID-19. The method was immunoSEQ multiplex PCR; TCRdb's version includes in-frame clones alone and lacks a portion of them. Among approximately 500,000 clones, approximately 85% were seen once, and the ten largest hold 3% to 4%. The specimen sequenced was peripheral blood. The receptors were gathered from a human donor in a cohort sampled during active COVID-19.

V and J are TRBV27 and TRBJ1-5; 7 nucleotides agree with TRBD1. This CDR3 has 14 amino acids. J gave up 4 bases and V 5 bases, and 5 bases lay outside the gene matches. Germline CDR1 is MNHEY and CDR2 is SMNVEV (reference sequence). The chain's CDR3 is CASSIKQGNQPQHF. DNA of the CDR3: TGTGCCAGCAGTATAAAACAGGGGAATCAGCCCCAGCATTTT.

This chain joins TRBV27 and TRBJ1-1; 7 bases map to TRBD1. The CDR3 extends over 19 amino acids. V shed 6 bases and J 5 bases; nucleotides not matched to a gene: 24. CDR1 MNHEY and CDR2 SMNVEV come from the germline V gene (reference sequence). The CDR3 sequence is CASSFLYDSVTPRGTEAFF. CDR3 nucleotides: TGTGCCAGCAGCTTTTTATATGACAGCGTCACGCCCAGGGGGACTGAAGCTTTCTTT.

The chain uses TRBV30 and TRBJ2-5, with D perhaps matching TRBD2 (6 bases). Trimming stripped 4 bases from V and 4 bases from J, with 19 bases between. Germline CDR1 reads GTSNPN; CDR2 reads SVGIG (reference sequence). The CDR3 is made up of 15 amino acids. The CDR3 nucleotides read TGTGCCTGGACGTTGGCAGCGGGTCTTGGAGAGACCCAGTACTTC. The encoded protein is CAWTLAAGLGETQYF.

V is TRBV10-3 and J is TRBJ1-6, with D maybe TRBD1 (6 bases). Germline V CDR1 and CDR2: ENHRY, SYGVKD. With 8 bases removed from V and 0 bases from J, the gap between germline ends came to 14 bases. This CDR3 has 16 residues. For the CDR3, the DNA is TGTGCCATCGGGGACACTAGGAGCTCCTATAATTCACCCCTCCACTTT. Its protein is CAIGDTRSSYNSPLHF.

This chain connects TRBV27 to TRBJ2-7; D unclear. Germline assignment: CDR1 MNHEY and CDR2 SMNVEV (reference sequence). This CDR3 comprises 16 residues. The V gene lost 8 bases and the J gene lost 0 bases, with 20 bases spanning the gap. CDR3 in amino acids: CASRGYGGLSSYEQYF. The CDR3, as DNA: TGTGCCAGCCGAGGCTACGGCGGTCTTAGCTCCTACGAGCAGTACTTC.

This chain uses TRBV27 with TRBJ1-2; D is possibly TRBD1 (6 bases). The germline V gene has CDR1 MNHEY and CDR2 SMNVEV (reference sequence). V was pared by 2 bases and J by 7 bases, with 17 bases between. The CDR3 is made up of 15 amino acids. CDR3 in amino acids: CASSLAGARGGGYTF. Here the CDR3 DNA reads TGTGCCAGCAGTTTAGCGGGGGCAAGGGGTGGTGGCTACACCTTC.

This clone was seen more than once but under ten times. The chain uses TRBV28 and TRBJ2-2; 7 positions match TRBD1. The J segment lost 7 bases and the V segment lost 10 bases, leaving 9 bases of the junction unmatched. The CDR3 contains 13 residues. CDR1 and CDR2 (germline): MDHEN, SYDVKM. In nucleotides, the CDR3 is TGTGCCACCAACACAGGGGAAATCGGGGAGCTGTTTTTT. It is translated as CATNTGEIGELFF.

The J gene is TRBJ2-2, the V gene TRBV10-3, with D maybe TRBD1 (6 bases). Trimming left V 0 bases short and J 6 bases short, with 23 bases between. Germline CDR1 and CDR2: ENHRY and SYGVKD. This CDR3 contains 19 residues. The CDR3 sequence: CAISESDAPIRGWSGELFF. The CDR3 DNA reads TGTGCCATCAGTGAGTCGGACGCCCCCATCAGGGGATGGTCCGGGGAGCTGTTTTTT.

The gene calls are TRBV5-6 and TRBJ2-5, with D possibly TRBD2 on 6 matching bases. The CDR3 is 16 residues long. V was trimmed by 0 bases and J by 4 bases, leaving 16 bases between them. Germline V gene lookup returns CDR1 SGHDT and CDR2 YYEEEE. The CDR3 reads CASSLEGTAGPETQYF. CDR3 DNA sequence: TGTGCCAGCAGCTTGGAAGGGACGGCGGGGCCAGAGACCCAGTACTTC.

The CDR3 DNA reads TGTGCCAGCAGCGCCAGGACAGGGGCCACTGAAGCTTTCTTT. Amino acid sequence: CASSARTGATEAFF. The chain combines TRBV7-8 with TRBJ1-1, with 9 nucleotides matching TRBD1. The trim removed 5 bases at V and 4 bases at J, leaving 5 bases unmatched. This CDR3 is built from 14 residues. The germline CDR1 and CDR2 sequences are SGHVS and FQNEAQ.

This chain uses TRBV29-1 with TRBJ2-5, with TRBD1 identical over 8 bases. Germline CDR1 SQVTM, CDR2 ANQGSEA. Germline trimming cut 4 bases from V and 7 bases from J; bases unmatched to any gene: 14. CDR3 length equals 15 residues. The CDR3 DNA reads as TGCAGCGTTGCACGCCTGGACAGGGACGAGGGGACCCAGTACTTC. This translates into CSVARLDRDEGTQYF.

V usage is TRBV7-3 and J usage is TRBJ1-1; the match to TRBD1 covers 12 bases. There are 18 residues in the CDR3. The germline V gene has CDR1 SGHTA and CDR2 FQGTGA. Germline trimming cut 5 bases from V and 0 bases from J; bases unmatched to any gene: 10. CDR3 in amino acids: CASSPRPGTGGMNTEAFF. The CDR3, as DNA: TGTGCCAGCAGCCCTCGTCCCGGGACAGGGGGCATGAACACTGAAGCTTTCTTT. The full variable domain, rest sourced from reference TRBV7-3 and TRBJ1-1, is GAGVSQTPSNKVTEKGKYVELRCDPISGHTALYWYRQSLGQGPEFLIYFQGTGAADDSGLPNDRFFAVRPEGSVSTLKIQRTERGDSAVYLCASSPRPGTGGMNTEAFFGQGTRLTVV.

This clone was counted once. V is TRBV6-1 and J is TRBJ1-5; the D is unclear. CDR1 is MNHNS, CDR2 SASEGT, per germline. The CDR3 runs 14 residues. Trimming stripped 1 base from V and 3 bases from J, with 7 bases between. The CDR3 region is CASSEGLLNQPQHF. In DNA form, the CDR3 reads TGTGCCAGCAGTGAAGGGCTTCTCAATCAGCCCCAGCATTTT.

V and J are TRBV18 and TRBJ2-7, with D maybe TRBD1 (5 bases). The CDR3 is made up of 15 amino acids. V lost 4 bases to trimming and J lost 5 bases, with 18 bases between them. The germline V gene encodes CDR1 KGHSH and CDR2 LQKENI. CDR3 residues: CASSRQGMLGDEQYF. CDR3 bases: TGTGCCAGCTCACGGCAGGGAATGCTCGGCGACGAGCAGTACTTC.

The chain combines TRBV30 with TRBJ2-5; 11 bases fit TRBD2. The germline CDR1 and CDR2 sequences are GTSNPN and SVGIG (reference sequence). V lost 3 bases to trimming and J lost 5 bases; unmatched junction nucleotides: 5. This CDR3 has 14 amino acids. DNA for the CDR3: TGTGCCTGGAGGTTAGCGGGAGGGCCGGAGACCCAGTACTTC. This translates into CAWRLAGGPETQYF.

The genes are TRBV11-2 and TRBJ1-2; D ambiguous. The V and J ends lost 0 bases and 1 base respectively, with 6 bases between them. Germline V gene data show CDR1 as SGHAT and CDR2 as FQNNGV. The CDR3 runs to 14 residues. The CDR3 DNA reads as TGTGCCAGCAGCTTAGATGCGGATAACTATGGCTACACCTTC. This codes for CASSLDADNYGYTF. Filled out from reference TRBV11-2 and TRBJ1-2, the complete variable domain reads EAGVAQSPRYKIIEKRQSVAFWCNPISGHATLYWYQQILGQGPKLLIQFQNNGVVDDSQLPKDRFSAERLKGVDSTLKIQPAKLEDSAVYLCASSLDADNYGYTFGSGTRLTVV.

The chain recombines TRBV4-2 with TRBJ2-1; TRBD2 agrees at 10 bases. The germline V gene encodes CDR1 LGHNA and CDR2 YNFKEQ. Losses at the gene ends were 4 bases for V and 6 bases for J; bases not matched to a gene: 6. The CDR3 totals 15 residues. CDR3 sequence: CASSLSGRSGNEQFF. The CDR3 DNA is TGTGCCAGCAGCCTTAGCGGGAGGTCCGGCAATGAGCAGTTCTTC.

The chain links TRBV7-3 to TRBJ2-5, with TRBD1 identical over 12 bases. The CDR3 runs 15 residues. With V trimmed by 5 bases and J by 4 bases, 5 bases remained unmatched. The V gene's germline CDR1 is SGHTA and CDR2 FQGTGA. The CDR3 region is CASSPGTGGLETQYF. In DNA form, the CDR3 reads TGTGCCAGCAGCCCTGGGACAGGGGGCCTAGAGACCCAGTACTTC.

The chain joins TRBV4-1 to TRBJ2-7; possible D gene TRBD1, 5 bases. Trimming took 3 bases from V and 4 from J, leaving 16 bases between them. Germline V gene data show CDR1 as MGHRA and CDR2 as YSYEKL. The CDR3 totals 15 residues. The DNA for the CDR3 is TGCGCCAGCAGCCAGGGGTTTCAGGGTGGGTACGAGCAGTACTTC. It is translated as CASSQGFQGGYEQYF.

In this sample, this clone turned up a few times. The chain recombines TRBV11-1 with TRBJ2-1; 8 bases align to TRBD2. J was trimmed by 9 bases and V by 1 base; bases with no gene match: 11. The V gene's germline CDR1 is SGHAT and CDR2 FQDESV (reference sequence). CDR3 size: 16 residues. The CDR3 spells CASSLVSGTIASEQFF. The CDR3 bases are TGTGCCAGCAGCTTAGTTAGCGGGACCATAGCTAGTGAGCAGTTCTTC.

CDR3 in amino acids: CASSPPGGTYGYTF. CDR3 in DNA: TGTGCCAGCAGCCCGCCGGGCGGGACCTATGGCTACACCTTC. The rearrangement links TRBV3-1 (or the pseudogene TRBV3-2) to TRBJ1-2; possibly TRBD1 for D (5 bases). CDR1 and CDR2 from the germline V gene are LGHDT and YNNKEL (reference sequence). Trimming removed 4 bases from V and 4 bases from J, with 13 bases in between. This CDR3 has 14 residues.

This clone was seen just once. The chain has TRBV19 and TRBJ1-1, with 12 nucleotides matching TRBD1. The CDR3 is 15 residues long. Trimming took 4 bases from V and 6 from J; bases not matched to a gene: 6. The V gene's germline CDR1 is LNHDA and CDR2 SQIVND (reference sequence). DNA of the CDR3: TGTGCCAGTAGTAACCGGGACAGGGGGCTGGCTGAAGCTTTCTTT. This codes for CASSNRDRGLAEAFF.

This rearrangement joins TRBV10-1 to TRBJ1-2; 7 nucleotides agree with TRBD1. The V gene's germline CDR1 is WNHNN and CDR2 SYGVQD (reference sequence). The CDR3 contains 14 residues. Trimming removed 6 bases from V and 5 bases from J; junction bases left unmatched: 9. The CDR3 protein is CASSPSGTAYGYTF. In DNA form, the CDR3 reads TGCGCCAGCAGCCCCTCGGGGACAGCTTATGGCTACACCTTC.

The chain carries TRBV3-1 (or the pseudogene TRBV3-2) and TRBJ2-5, with 7 bases identical to TRBD2. Germline CDR1 LGHDT, CDR2 YNNKEL (reference sequence). This CDR3 is 13 amino acids long. V was pared by 4 bases and J by 5 bases, with 4 bases of the junction left unmatched. The CDR3 bases are TGTGCCAGCAGCCTGGGGGGGAGTGAGACCCAGTACTTC. Protein product: CASSLGGSETQYF.

This clone was seen once. The chain is built from TRBV18 and TRBJ1-2; TRBD1 aligns across 9 bases. Germline CDR1 is KGHSH and CDR2 is LQKENI. V was clipped by 3 bases and J by 5 bases; unmatched bases: 7. The CDR3 covers 15 residues. CDR3 amino acids: CASSPGTGREYGYTF. The CDR3 nucleotides read TGTGCCAGCTCACCCGGGACAGGGAGGGAGTATGGCTACACCTTC.